Shown below are 32 T cell receptor beta chains from a single sample sequenced in a study of T cells in localized non-small cell lung cancer. Libraries were prepared by immunoSEQ multiplex PCR; TCRdb keeps only in-frame clonotypes and omits some of them. In the table there are around 7,200 clones, about 94% of which are singletons. The sequences come from peripheral blood, collected before any cancer treatment. These receptors came from a woman aged 35-75 years with stage I lung adenocarcinoma.

The V and J genes are TRBV10-3 and TRBJ1-4; D is ambiguous. V was cut by 0 bases and J by 4 bases, with 12 bases left in between. The CDR3 contains 16 residues. Germline CDR1 ENHRY, CDR2 SYGVKD. The CDR3 nucleotides are TGTGCCATCAGTGAGTCGAGTCTGTACAGTAATGAAAAACTGTTTTTT. Its protein product is CAISESSLYSNEKLFF.

The rearrangement uses TRBV7-8 and TRBJ2-5, with 7 bases lining up with TRBD1. The germline V gene has CDR1 SGHVS and CDR2 FQNEAQ. V was clipped by 5 bases and J by 5 bases; unmatched bases: 8. The CDR3 is 14 amino acids. DNA of the CDR3: TGTGCCAGCAGCCAAGACAGGGTTCGGGAGACCCAGTACTTC. It translates to CASSQDRVRETQYF.

The chain couples TRBV5-1 to TRBJ2-3; no reliable D call. Germline loops: CDR1 SGHRS, CDR2 YFSETQ. Trimming cost V 0 bases and J 2 bases, with 10 bases left between them. CDR3 length: 15 residues. CDR3 bases: TGCGCCAGCAGCTTGGTGAACGAGAACACAGATACGCAGTATTTT. Protein: CASSLVNENTDTQYF.

The chain combines TRBV5-1 with TRBJ1-1, with TRBD1 matching 8 bases. Germline V gene sequence: CDR1 SGHRS, CDR2 YFSETQ. V was clipped by 0 bases and J by 1 base; unmatched bases: 5. This CDR3 contains 16 residues. CDR3 nucleotide sequence: TGCGCCAGCAGCTTGGCACCGGGACAGGAGAACACTGAAGCTTTCTTT. Protein: CASSLAPGQENTEAFF.

The genes are TRBV6-6 and TRBJ1-5; perhaps TRBD1 as D (6 bases). V lost 6 bases and J 7 bases, leaving 13 bases between the germline ends. CDR3 length equals 13 residues. The germline V gene has CDR1 MNHNY and CDR2 SVGAGI (reference sequence). The chain's CDR3 is CASRQQGRQPQHF. In DNA form, the CDR3 reads TGTGCCAGCAGACAACAGGGAAGGCAGCCCCAGCATTTT.

The gene calls are TRBV6-6 and TRBJ1-1; D possibly corresponds to TRBD1 (5 bases). CDR3 length: 15 amino acids. The germline V and J ends were trimmed by 0 bases and 4 bases, with 12 bases remaining between them. The germline V gene encodes CDR1 MNHNY and CDR2 SVGAGI (reference sequence). The chain's CDR3 is CASSYSIGRGTEAFF. CDR3 in DNA: TGTGCCAGCAGTTACTCTATCGGGAGGGGCACTGAAGCTTTCTTT.

The CDR3, as DNA: TGTGCCAGCAGCTGGGACGGCAAAAACATTCAGTACTTC. Protein sequence: CASSWDGKNIQYF. The chain employs TRBV7-9 and TRBJ2-4; D tentatively fits TRBD1 or TRBD2 (5 bases each). The germline V and J ends were trimmed by 4 bases and 3 bases, with 7 bases remaining between them. Germline-derived CDR1 and CDR2 are SEHNR and FQNEAQ (reference sequence). The CDR3 runs 13 residues.

This chain links TRBV7-9 with TRBJ1-2; no clear D gene. V was pared by 1 base and J by 10 bases, with 19 bases between. CDR1 and CDR2 (germline): SEHNR, FQNEAQ (reference sequence). This CDR3 comprises 15 residues. The CDR3 protein is CASSLDGESNLIYTF. The CDR3 DNA is TGTGCCAGCAGCTTAGATGGGGAGAGTAACCTAATCTACACCTTC.

The chain combines TRBV29-1 with TRBJ2-5; D uncertain. The CDR3 runs to 14 residues. The germline V gene has CDR1 SQVTM and CDR2 ANQGSEA. The V gene lost 0 bases and the J gene lost 0 bases, with 8 bases spanning the gap. CDR3 region: CSVEDGVYQETQYF. CDR3 coding DNA: TGCAGCGTTGAAGATGGAGTGTACCAAGAGACCCAGTACTTC.

This clone is a singleton in its sample. This chain connects TRBV10-3 to TRBJ1-2, with TRBD1 matching over 9 bases. The CDR3 is 13 residues long. CDR1 and CDR2 from the germline V gene are ENHRY and SYGVKD. V shed 7 bases, J shed 10 bases, and the junction held 10 bases outside the gene matches. This CDR3 is CAINSGTGSDYTF. CDR3 sequence (DNA): TGTGCCATCAATTCCGGGACAGGGAGTGACTACACCTTC.

The V gene is TRBV7-2, the J gene TRBJ2-1; D is ambiguous. Germline CDR1 is SGHTA and CDR2 is FQGNSA. With 5 bases removed from V and 0 bases from J, the gap between germline ends came to 17 bases. The CDR3 spans 17 residues. In nucleotides, the CDR3 is TGTGCCAGCAGCACCATACGACTCCTGAGCTCCTACAATGAGCAGTTCTTC. Translating it yields CASSTIRLLSSYNEQFF. Full variable domain (rest looked up from reference TRBV7-2 and TRBJ2-1): GAGVSQSPSNKVTEKGKDVELRCDPISGHTALYWYRQSLGQGLEFLIYFQGNSAPDKSGLPSDRFSAERTGGSVSTLTIQRTQQEDSAVYLCASSTIRLLSSYNEQFFGPGTRLTVL.

The chain uses TRBV6-1 and TRBJ1-6; TRBD1 agrees at 7 bases. With V trimmed by 3 bases and J by 9 bases, 5 bases remained unmatched. The germline gives CDR1 MNHNS, CDR2 SASEGT. The CDR3 sequence is 14 residues long. CDR3 coding DNA: TGTGCCAGCAGTGATGGACAGGAGGGTTCACCCCTCCACTTT. It yields the protein CASSDGQEGSPLHF.

This chain links TRBV5-6 with TRBJ1-2; D gene uncertain. The germline gives CDR1 SGHDT, CDR2 YYEEEE. V was shortened by 1 base and J by 7 bases, with 8 bases between the two germline ends. This CDR3 contains 12 residues. The CDR3 sequence: CASSLLVGGYTF. As DNA, the CDR3 is TGTGCCAGCAGCTTGCTGGTCGGTGGCTACACCTTC.

CDR3 region: CASSQVALLKSSYNEQFF. The CDR3 DNA sequence: TGCGCCAGCAGCCAAGTGGCATTATTGAAGAGCTCCTACAATGAGCAGTTCTTC. The chain employs TRBV4-1 and TRBJ2-1, with D uncertain. The CDR3 is made up of 18 amino acids. Trimming stripped 1 base from V and 0 bases from J, with 16 bases between. Germline V lookup: CDR1 MGHRA, CDR2 YSYEKL.

The chain combines TRBV7-9 with TRBJ1-4, with TRBD1 identical over 9 bases. Per germline, CDR1 SEHNR and CDR2 FQNEAQ (reference sequence). Losses at the gene ends were 3 bases for V and 4 bases for J; bases not matched to a gene: 9. CDR3 length equals 17 residues. This CDR3 is CASSLYPGQGLNEKLFF. For the CDR3, the DNA is TGTGCCAGCAGCTTGTACCCGGGACAGGGTCTTAATGAAAAACTGTTTTTT.

The chain carries TRBV7-9 and TRBJ2-7; 9 bases line up with TRBD2. Trimming at V came to 3 bases and at J to 5 bases, leaving 8 bases not matched to a gene. CDR1 is SEHNR, CDR2 FQNEAQ, per germline (reference sequence). This CDR3 is built from 15 residues. In DNA form, the CDR3 reads TGTGCCAGCAGCTTCGTAGCGGGAGTAGACAACGAGCAGTACTTC. This codes for CASSFVAGVDNEQYF.

The chain has TRBV4-2 and TRBJ2-1; 7 bases are shared with TRBD1. The CDR3 contains 17 residues. The J segment lost 0 bases and the V segment lost 0 bases, leaving 5 bases of the junction unmatched. Germline V CDR1 and CDR2: LGHNA, YNFKEQ. CDR3 protein: CASSQEGSGGSYNEQFF. In nucleotides, the CDR3 is TGTGCCAGCAGCCAAGAAGGTTCAGGGGGCTCCTACAATGAGCAGTTCTTC.

The gene calls are TRBV29-1 and TRBJ2-1; 10 bases line up with TRBD2. This CDR3 spans 15 amino acids. Trimming took 6 bases from V and 7 from J; bases not matched to a gene: 12. Per germline, CDR1 SQVTM and CDR2 ANQGSEA. The DNA for the CDR3 is TGCAGCGTCTCGCCTCTAGCGGGAGTTGAAAATGAGCAGTTCTTC. This sequence encodes CSVSPLAGVENEQFF.

The chain employs TRBV5-1 and TRBJ1-4, with a weak D call TRBD1 (6 bases). Germline CDR1 reads SGHRS; CDR2 reads YFSETQ. The ends were cut back, 4 bases at V and 6 bases at J, with 13 bases in the middle. CDR3 length: 14 amino acids. CDR3 in amino acids: CASSVTGRDEKLFF. The CDR3 region has the DNA TGCGCCAGCAGCGTCACAGGGAGGGATGAAAAACTGTTTTTT.

This sequence joins TRBV7-2 and TRBJ2-7, with TRBD1 as a possible D gene (6 bases). CDR1 and CDR2 (germline): SGHTA, FQGNSA. The CDR3 contains 14 residues. V shed 5 bases and J shed 2 bases, with 13 bases lying between them. For the CDR3, the DNA is TGTGCCAGCAGCCAAAACAGGGACACCTACGAGCAGTACTTC. Protein product: CASSQNRDTYEQYF.

V and J are TRBV29-1 and TRBJ1-2; tentative D call: TRBD1 (5 bases). With 4 bases removed from V and 2 bases from J, the gap between germline ends came to 11 bases. Germline-derived CDR1 and CDR2 are SQVTM and ANQGSEA. This CDR3 is 13 amino acids long. The CDR3 protein is CSVVGNRNYGYTF. CDR3 in DNA: TGCAGCGTTGTTGGTAACAGGAACTATGGCTACACCTTC.

The J gene is TRBJ1-1, the V gene TRBV19; D gene ambiguous. Per germline, CDR1 LNHDA and CDR2 SQIVND (reference sequence). The CDR3 totals 15 residues. Trimming took off 3 bases at V and 1 base at J, with 12 bases between the two ends. The DNA of the CDR3 is TGTGCCAGTAGTATTTTATCAACGGCGAACACTGAAGCTTTCTTT. Residues: CASSILSTANTEAFF.

The J gene is TRBJ1-2, the V gene TRBV6-5, with TRBD1 as a possible D gene (5 bases). There are 13 residues in the CDR3. V was shortened by 2 bases and J by 8 bases, with 12 bases between the two germline ends. The V gene's germline CDR1 is MNHEY and CDR2 SVGAGI. The CDR3 loop reads CASSYPGSGGYTF. CDR3 in DNA: TGTGCCAGCAGTTACCCAGGGAGCGGGGGCTACACCTTC.

V is TRBV14 and J is TRBJ2-2; D is perhaps TRBD2 (6 bases). The CDR3 length is 16 residues. V was clipped by 1 base and J by 0 bases, with 9 bases between them. In germline, CDR1 is SGHDN, CDR2 FVKESK. The CDR3 here is CASSQVGGTNTGELFF. CDR3 DNA: TGTGCCAGCAGCCAAGTGGGGGGAACGAACACCGGGGAGCTGTTTTTT.

This chain links TRBV29-1 with TRBJ2-3, with TRBD1 matching 8 bases. With 3 bases clipped from V and 1 base from J, the junction kept 0 bases outside the gene matches. Germline V gene sequence: CDR1 SQVTM, CDR2 ANQGSEA. This CDR3 spans 13 amino acids. The CDR3 here is CSVEGQGTDTQYF. Here the CDR3 DNA reads TGCAGCGTTGAGGGACAGGGCACAGATACGCAGTATTTT.

This CDR3 is CASSPLQTEMNTEAFF. The DNA for the CDR3 is TGTGCCAGCAGCCCACTGCAGACAGAAATGAACACTGAAGCTTTCTTT. This chain uses TRBV27 with TRBJ1-1; TRBD1 might be the D (5 bases). Trimming removed 6 bases at V and 0 bases at J, with 17 bases between. From germline, CDR1 is MNHEY and CDR2 SMNVEV (reference sequence). The CDR3 consists of 16 residues.

This sequence joins TRBV9 and TRBJ1-5; weak D call: TRBD1 (6 bases). V lost 0 bases and J lost 6, with 13 bases in between. CDR3 size: 15 residues. Germline CDR1 and CDR2: SGDLS and YYNGEE. CDR3 coding DNA: TGTGCCAGCAGCGTAGACGGCAGGGGTAGTCAGCCCCAGCATTTT. Its translation is CASSVDGRGSQPQHF.

The chain employs TRBV5-5 and TRBJ1-2, with 9 bases lining up with TRBD1. The CDR3 contains 15 residues. Germline CDR1 reads SGHKS; CDR2 reads YYEKEE (reference sequence). The V and J ends lost 0 bases and 4 bases, in that order; junction bases with no gene match: 4. The CDR3 DNA reads TGTGCCAGCAGCTTGGCCGGGACAGGGCTCTATGGCTACACCTTC. Translated, it gives CASSLAGTGLYGYTF.

CDR3 region: CASSLELAGRNEQFF. In DNA, the CDR3 is TGTGCCAGCAGCTTAGAACTAGCGGGGAGAAATGAGCAGTTCTTC. The chain is built from TRBV7-3 and TRBJ2-1; 10 positions agree with TRBD2. J lost 7 bases, V lost 2 bases, and 5 bases had no gene match. Germline loops: CDR1 SGHTA, CDR2 FQGTGA. The CDR3 has 15 residues.

This chain connects TRBV5-1 to TRBJ1-1; 12 nucleotides agree with TRBD1. The V gene end was trimmed by 4 bases and the J gene end by 1 base; junction bases not matched to a gene: 5. Germline loops: CDR1 SGHRS, CDR2 YFSETQ. The CDR3 sequence is 16 residues long. CDR3 bases: TGCGCCAGCAGCCCCGGGACAGGGGGCCCGAACACTGAAGCTTTCTTT. It translates to CASSPGTGGPNTEAFF.

This clone was picked up one time. The chain couples TRBV21-1 to TRBJ2-3. TRBV21-1 is annotated as a pseudogene. The CDR3 length is 15 residues. The CDR3 reads CASSNLTYITDTQYF. The CDR3 region has the DNA TGTGCCAGCAGCAATCTCACCTACATCACAGATACGCAGTATTTT.

This chain links TRBV7-8 with TRBJ1-1, with 7 bases fitting TRBD1. Trimming removed 5 bases from V and 3 bases from J; junction bases left unmatched: 15. The germline gives CDR1 SGHVS, CDR2 FQNEAQ. CDR3 length equals 17 residues. The CDR3 DNA reads TGTGCCAGCAGCCTACCGGTCCGAAGGGGGCTGGACACTGAAGCTTTCTTT. Its translation: CASSLPVRRGLDTEAFF.